The 12 T cell receptor beta chains given below trace back to one sample, sequenced in a study of shared clonotypes between healthy human individuals. The table came from immunoSEQ multiplex PCR; TCRdb's copy has only in-frame clones and leaves some out. The sample includes roughly 1,100,000 clones, around 74% of them seen just once. Sequences were obtained from memory CD4+ T cells sorted from blood. Subset denoted: CD45RA-negative fraction. Receptors were obtained from a man in his late teens or twenties in good health.

This chain links TRBV27 with TRBJ2-7; 7 bases are a match to TRBD1. V dropped 2 bases and J dropped 1; count of bases not matched to a gene: 5. The CDR3 extends over 15 amino acids. Looked up from germline, CDR1 is MNHEY and CDR2 is SMNVEV (reference sequence). The CDR3 region is CASSLTGDASYEQYF. The CDR3 bases are TGTGCCAGCAGTTTAACAGGGGACGCATCCTACGAGCAGTACTTC.

This rearrangement joins TRBV18 to TRBJ2-7; 7 positions agree with TRBD2. The CDR3 spans 15 residues. CDR1 is KGHSH, CDR2 LQKENI, per germline. V gave up 3 bases and J gave up 3 bases; unmatched junction bases: 8. The CDR3: CASSPPGLTFYEQYF. The DNA of the CDR3 is TGTGCCAGCTCACCCCCGGGACTAACCTTCTACGAGCAGTACTTC. The full variable domain, with the rest looked up from reference TRBV18 and TRBJ2-7, is NAGVMQNPRHLVRRRGQEARLRCSPMKGHSHVYWYRQLPEEGLKFMVYLQKENIIDESGMPKERFSAEFPKEGPSILRIQQVVRGDSAAYFCASSPPGLTFYEQYFGPGTRLTVT.

The gene calls are TRBV2 and TRBJ2-7; TRBD2 agrees at 7 bases. J gave up 0 bases and V 8 bases, and 7 bases lay outside the gene matches. Germline-derived CDR1 and CDR2 are SNHLY and FYNNEI. The CDR3 totals 14 residues. CDR3 region: CASLREGLSYEQYF. The CDR3 bases are TGTGCCAGCCTTAGGGAGGGCCTCTCCTACGAGCAGTACTTC.

V and J are TRBV29-1 and TRBJ1-1, with 7 bases that match TRBD1. V gave up 8 bases and J gave up 6 bases; unmatched junction bases: 9. The CDR3 loop spans 12 amino acids. CDR1 is SQVTM, CDR2 ANQGSEA, per germline. The chain's CDR3 is CSSRDRAAEAFF. As DNA, the CDR3 is TGCAGCTCACGAGACAGGGCCGCTGAAGCTTTCTTT.

The chain recombines TRBV7-2 with TRBJ2-7; 7 bases are a match to TRBD2. The germline CDR1 and CDR2 sequences are SGHTA and FQGNSA. V shed 0 bases, J shed 5 bases, and the junction held 13 bases outside the gene matches. The CDR3 is 17 residues long. The CDR3 here is CASSLAWRGGRRDEQYF. The DNA of the CDR3 is TGTGCCAGCAGCTTAGCCTGGAGAGGCGGGAGACGCGACGAGCAGTACTTC.

The chain has TRBV7-2 and TRBJ2-5, with 9 positions matching TRBD1. J gave up 4 bases and V 5 bases, and 8 bases lay outside the gene matches. CDR1 and CDR2 from the germline V gene are SGHTA and FQGNSA. This CDR3 is 15 amino acids long. CDR3 sequence: CASSPGQGDRETQYF. CDR3 nucleotide sequence: TGTGCCAGCAGCCCGGGACAGGGAGATCGAGAGACCCAGTACTTC. Full variable domain (outside the CDR3, taken from reference TRBV7-2 and TRBJ2-5): GAGVSQSPSNKVTEKGKDVELRCDPISGHTALYWYRQSLGQGLEFLIYFQGNSAPDKSGLPSDRFSAERTGGSVSTLTIQRTQQEDSAVYLCASSPGQGDRETQYFGPGTRLLVL.

A single count supports this clone. J is TRBJ1-5 and V is TRBV6-1; D is undetermined. Germline-derived CDR1 and CDR2 are MNHNS and SASEGT. V lost 5 bases and J 16 bases, leaving 15 bases between the germline ends. The CDR3 consists of 11 residues. The CDR3 coding sequence is TGTGCCAGCAGTTATGGGTGGGCGAAACATTTT. Translation: CASSYGWAKHF.

The rearrangement links TRBV28 to TRBJ2-1; D not certain. This CDR3 has 12 amino acids. The germline CDR1 and CDR2 sequences are MDHEN and SYDVKM. Trimming removed 4 bases at V and 7 bases at J, with 8 bases between. CDR3 region: CASSSPRNEQFF. DNA for the CDR3: TGTGCCAGCAGTTCCCCTAGGAATGAGCAGTTCTTC.

A few counts support this clone. The chain combines TRBV6-1 with TRBJ2-2; 8 bases are a match to TRBD2. Trimming at V came to 4 bases and at J to 4 bases, leaving 11 bases not matched to a gene. CDR1 and CDR2 from the germline V gene are MNHNS and SASEGT. The CDR3 is 17 residues long. CDR3 loop: CASSAPSGGGFTGELFF. In DNA form, the CDR3 reads TGTGCCAGCAGTGCCCCAAGTGGCGGGGGGTTCACCGGGGAGCTGTTTTTT.

The chain uses TRBV19 and TRBJ2-1, with TRBD2 matching 10 bases. Germline assignment: CDR1 LNHDA and CDR2 SQIVND (reference sequence). Unmatched junction bases numbered 7, after V lost 6 bases and J lost 8 bases. The CDR3 consists of 14 residues. The CDR3 sequence: CASSRAGGQHEQFF. DNA for the CDR3: TGTGCCAGTAGCAGAGCGGGAGGGCAACATGAGCAGTTCTTC.

The V gene is TRBV18, the J gene TRBJ1-2; TRBD1 aligns across 9 bases. V lost 5 bases, J lost 1 base, and 5 bases stayed unmatched. The CDR3 length is 15 residues. CDR1 and CDR2 (germline): KGHSH, LQKENI. This chain's CDR3 is CASSSGQGSNYGYTF. As DNA, the CDR3 is TGTGCCAGCTCATCAGGACAGGGGAGTAACTATGGCTACACCTTC.

There are many counts of this clone. The chain is built from TRBV11-1 and TRBJ1-2; D unclear. The CDR3 has 15 residues. Germline V gene lookup returns CDR1 SGHAT and CDR2 FQDESV (reference sequence). V lost 4 bases and J 8 bases, leaving 20 bases between the germline ends. Here the CDR3 reads CASSYVTDKVRGYTF. As DNA, the CDR3 is TGTGCCAGCAGCTACGTCACCGATAAAGTCAGGGGCTACACCTTC.